The 29 T cell receptor beta chains presented below share a single source sample, sequenced in a study of OX40 agonist ivuxolimab in advanced cancers. Measured with immunoSEQ multiplex PCR; TCRdb has only the in-frame clones, and not every one. The sample consists of roughly 26,000 clones, more than 70% of them appearing once. This material consisted of CD4+ or CD8+ T cells sorted from blood, taken in a trial of the OX40 agonist ivuxolimab. The receptors were gathered from an adult with an advanced solid tumor such as melanoma, head and neck, liver or kidney cancer.

This clone was counted once. This sequence joins TRBV27 and TRBJ2-2, with D maybe TRBD1 (5 bases). Germline assignment: CDR1 MNHEY and CDR2 SMNVEV (reference sequence). The CDR3 loop spans 12 amino acids. V shed 6 bases and J shed 5 bases, with 7 bases lying between them. The CDR3 DNA is TGTGCCAGCAGAGGACATACCGGGGAGCTGTTTTTT. Its protein is CASRGHTGELFF.

The rearrangement joins TRBV27 to TRBJ1-5; no firm D call. Germline values: CDR1 MNHEY, CDR2 SMNVEV (reference sequence). The CDR3 length is 15 residues. V lost 2 bases and J lost 1, with 9 bases in between. The CDR3 nucleotides are TGTGCCAGCAGTTTACTGTACACGAGCAATCAGCCCCAGCATTTT. Residues: CASSLLYTSNQPQHF.

The chain uses TRBV14 and TRBJ1-1; no clear D gene. The V end was cut by 3 bases, the J end by 1 base, with 12 bases between. Germline CDR1 SGHDN, CDR2 FVKESK. This CDR3 is built from 15 residues. The CDR3 loop reads CASSHGPGSNTEAFF. The CDR3 DNA is TGTGCCAGCAGCCATGGACCGGGATCGAACACTGAAGCTTTCTTT.

Comment on this clone: The junction does not match germline at one end; this may be a read error. The chain joins TRBV7-7 to TRBJ2-3, with a possible D match to TRBD2 (5 bases). CDR3 size: 16 residues. Germline V gene data show CDR1 as SSHAT and CDR2 as FNYEAQ (reference sequence). CDR3: CASSLGPRGSTDTQYF. The CDR3 DNA follows: TGTGCTAGCAGCTTAGGGCCACGGGGTAGCACAGATACGCAGTATTTT.

V and J are TRBV5-5 and TRBJ1-2; 8 bases are a match to TRBD1. V trimming: 1 base; J trimming: 4 bases; junction bases outside the gene matches: 6. The germline V gene has CDR1 SGHKS and CDR2 YYEKEE (reference sequence). This CDR3 region has 15 residues. The CDR3, as DNA: TGTGCCAGCAGCTTGACAGGGGGAATGTTCTATGGCTACACCTTC. As protein: CASSLTGGMFYGYTF.

The chain employs TRBV7-3 and TRBJ1-2; 9 bases are a match to TRBD1. Per the germline V gene, CDR1 is SGHTA and CDR2 is FQGTGA. The junction had 3 bases not matched to a gene; V was cut back by 4 bases and J by 0 bases. The CDR3 consists of 15 residues. The CDR3 sequence: CASSSTGGSNYGYTF. The DNA for the CDR3 is TGTGCCAGCAGCTCGACAGGGGGGTCTAACTATGGCTACACCTTC. The full variable domain, in which reference TRBV7-3 and TRBJ1-2 provide the parts outside the CDR3, is GAGVSQTPSNKVTEKGKYVELRCDPISGHTALYWYRQSLGQGPEFLIYFQGTGAADDSGLPNDRFFAVRPEGSVSTLKIQRTERGDSAVYLCASSSTGGSNYGYTFGSGTRLTVV.

The chain uses TRBV5-1 and TRBJ2-1, with D possibly TRBD2 on 6 matching bases. This CDR3 contains 16 residues. The germline V and J ends were trimmed by 8 bases and 2 bases, with 20 bases remaining between them. Germline lookup yields CDR1 SGHRS and CDR2 YFSETQ. The CDR3 DNA is TGCGCCAGTAAACCTCTGGGGGGAGACGCCTACAATGAGCAGTTCTTC. Amino acids: CASKPLGGDAYNEQFF.

This clone was seen only once. The chain joins TRBV9 to TRBJ1-1; D is undetermined. CDR3 size: 15 residues. Trimming shortened V by 1 base and J by 0 bases, and 10 bases separated the two germline ends. In germline, CDR1 is SGDLS, CDR2 YYNGEE. The CDR3 spells CASSVSGGLNTEAFF. The CDR3 DNA reads TGTGCCAGCAGCGTAAGTGGAGGACTGAACACTGAAGCTTTCTTT.

The chain is built from TRBV7-8 and TRBJ2-2; D uncertain. The CDR3 length is 14 residues. CDR1 SGHVS and CDR2 FQNEAQ come from the germline V gene. V was pared by 2 bases and J by 1 base, with 5 bases between. CDR3 amino acids: CASSLTENTGELFF. For the CDR3, the DNA is TGTGCCAGCAGCTTAACAGAGAACACCGGGGAGCTGTTTTTT. The full variable domain, completed using reference TRBV7-8 and TRBJ2-2, is GAGVSQSPRYKVAKRGQDVALRCDPISGHVSLFWYQQALGQGPEFLTYFQNEAQLDKSGLPSDRFFAERPEGSVSTLKIQRTQQEDSAVYLCASSLTENTGELFFGEGSRLTVL.

Here the CDR3 reads CASSQDPGTAYNEQFF. In nucleotides, the CDR3 is TGCGCCAGCAGCCAAGATCCGGGGACGGCCTACAATGAGCAGTTCTTC. This chain links TRBV4-1 with TRBJ2-1, with D possibly called TRBD1 or TRBD2 (5 bases each). CDR3 length: 16 residues. Trimming took 0 bases from V and 2 from J, leaving 11 bases between them. Looked up from germline, CDR1 is MGHRA and CDR2 is YSYEKL.

The rearrangement joins TRBV13 to TRBJ2-1, with 9 bases fitting TRBD2. Losses at the gene ends were 3 bases for V and 9 bases for J; bases not matched to a gene: 6. CDR1 PRHDT and CDR2 FYEKMQ come from the germline V gene (reference sequence). This CDR3 spans 14 amino acids. The CDR3 sequence: CASSLVAGEAEQFF. The CDR3 DNA sequence: TGTGCCAGCAGCTTGGTAGCGGGAGAAGCTGAGCAGTTCTTC.

The chain links TRBV28 to TRBJ2-3, with 12 nucleotides matching TRBD2. V gave up 3 bases and J gave up 4 bases; unmatched junction bases: 5. This CDR3 contains 16 residues. Germline V gene data show CDR1 as MDHEN and CDR2 as SYDVKM. The CDR3 region has the DNA TGTGCCAGCAGTTTCCCGACTAGCGGGGGTTCAGATACGCAGTATTTT. Amino acids: CASSFPTSGGSDTQYF.

The gene calls are TRBV6-4 and TRBJ1-6; 7 bases agree with TRBD1. From germline, CDR1 is MRHNA and CDR2 SNTAGT. Losses at the gene ends were 3 bases for V and 5 bases for J; bases not matched to a gene: 4. The CDR3 length is 15 residues. The CDR3 protein is CASSETGQNNSPLHF. Here the CDR3 DNA reads TGTGCCAGCAGTGAGACAGGGCAGAATAATTCACCCCTCCACTTT.

This clone was detected only a few times. The CDR3 reads CASSNRGAYGYTF. CDR3 nucleotide sequence: TGTGCCAGCAGCAATAGGGGGGCTTATGGCTACACCTTC. The rearrangement uses TRBV28 and TRBJ1-2; the D gene is possibly TRBD1 (6 bases). Trimming removed 6 bases at V and 5 bases at J, with 13 bases between. The CDR3 totals 13 residues. The germline V gene has CDR1 MDHEN and CDR2 SYDVKM.

V is TRBV7-2 and J is TRBJ1-1, with 9 bases aligning to TRBD1. CDR1 SGHTA and CDR2 FQGNSA come from the germline V gene. V shed 1 base and J 7 bases; nucleotides not matched to a gene: 7. The CDR3 spans 15 residues. This CDR3 is CASSLGGTGTFEAFF. The CDR3 DNA reads as TGTGCCAGCAGCTTAGGCGGGACAGGGACTTTTGAAGCTTTCTTT. Full variable domain (remainder filled in from reference TRBV7-2 and TRBJ1-1): GAGVSQSPSNKVTEKGKDVELRCDPISGHTALYWYRQSLGQGLEFLIYFQGNSAPDKSGLPSDRFSAERTGGSVSTLTIQRTQQEDSAVYLCASSLGGTGTFEAFFGQGTRLTVV.

This clone was seen just once. CDR3 DNA: TGTGCCAGCAGCTTATACAGCGGGGGAGGTCAGCCCCAGCATTTT. Its protein product is CASSLYSGGGQPQHF. The gene calls are TRBV11-2 and TRBJ1-5; TRBD1 is a possible D gene (5 bases). Germline loops: CDR1 SGHAT, CDR2 FQNNGV. The CDR3 length is 15 residues. Trimming pared 2 bases from V and 6 bases from J, leaving 14 bases between.

The V call is TRBV4-1, the J call TRBJ2-5, with D uncertain. Trimming shortened V by 3 bases and J by 2 bases, and 4 bases separated the two germline ends. Germline V CDR1 and CDR2: MGHRA, YSYEKL. This CDR3 spans 12 amino acids. The CDR3 nucleotides are TGCGCCAGCAGCCATTCTCAAGAGACCCAGTACTTC. It specifies CASSHSQETQYF.

This rearrangement joins TRBV27 to TRBJ2-5; D perhaps matches TRBD2 (6 bases). CDR3 length: 16 residues. V dropped 3 bases and J dropped 3 bases, with 17 bases sitting between them. CDR1 is MNHEY and CDR2 is SMNVEV in the germline V gene (reference sequence). The CDR3 protein is CASSFTPLGGEETQYF. CDR3 DNA: TGTGCCAGCAGTTTCACCCCGCTGGGCGGGGAAGAGACCCAGTACTTC.

This CDR3 reads CASSAGTANTEAFF. CDR3 nucleotides: TGTGCCAGTAGTGCCGGGACAGCGAACACTGAAGCTTTCTTT. The V and J genes are TRBV19 and TRBJ1-1, with 7 bases aligning to TRBD1. Germline assignment: CDR1 LNHDA and CDR2 SQIVND (reference sequence). V lost 5 bases and J lost 1; bases outside the gene matches: 4. This CDR3 is built from 14 residues.

This clone has just one count. This rearrangement joins TRBV19 to TRBJ1-1, with D possibly matching TRBD1 (6 bases). The CDR3 runs to 15 residues. Per the germline V gene, CDR1 is LNHDA and CDR2 is SQIVND (reference sequence). Trimming left V 2 bases short and J 10 bases short, with 20 bases between. For the CDR3, the DNA is TGTGCCAGTAGTATAAGGGGGGGGGACCCGAATGGAGCTTTCTTT. Its translation is CASSIRGGDPNGAFF.

The chain uses TRBV6-4 and TRBJ1-2, with 9 bases matching TRBD1. V was clipped by 6 bases and J by 4 bases; unmatched bases: 6. CDR1 and CDR2 (germline): MRHNA, SNTAGT. CDR3 length: 14 amino acids. The CDR3 region has the DNA TGTGCCAGCAGCGAGGGACAGGGATTCTATGGCTACACCTTC. Its translation is CASSEGQGFYGYTF.

V is TRBV6-4 and J is TRBJ1-1; D unresolved. The CDR3 covers 15 residues. Trimming left V 6 bases short and J 3 bases short, with 17 bases between. CDR1 MRHNA and CDR2 SNTAGT come from the germline V gene. CDR3 bases: TGTGCCAGCAGCCTACCAAATCTTCGGGACACTGAAGCTTTCTTT. Protein: CASSLPNLRDTEAFF.

The V and J genes are TRBV27 and TRBJ1-5; D possibly corresponds to TRBD1 (6 bases). From germline, CDR1 is MNHEY and CDR2 SMNVEV (reference sequence). Trimming took 3 bases from V and 7 from J, leaving 10 bases between them. The CDR3 extends over 13 amino acids. The CDR3 spells CASSLGGGQPQHF. Here the CDR3 DNA reads TGTGCCAGCAGTTTGGGAGGGGGGCAGCCCCAGCATTTT.

The V gene is TRBV19, the J gene TRBJ2-1; weak D call: TRBD1 (5 bases). Trimming stripped 6 bases from V and 2 bases from J, with 14 bases between. The CDR3 spans 15 residues. CDR1 is LNHDA and CDR2 is SQIVND in the germline V gene (reference sequence). The CDR3 nucleotides are TGTGCCAGTAGGATCTCAGGGAACGCCTACAATGAGCAGTTCTTC. Its protein is CASRISGNAYNEQFF.

The J gene is TRBJ2-1, the V gene TRBV5-4; TRBD2 is a possible D gene (5 bases). CDR1 SGHNT and CDR2 YYREEE come from the germline V gene (reference sequence). The length of the CDR3 is 12 residues. Trimming removed 0 bases from V and 7 bases from J, with 5 bases in between. The CDR3: CASSLGENEQFF. DNA of the CDR3: TGTGCCAGCAGCTTGGGGGAGAATGAGCAGTTCTTC. Filled out from reference TRBV5-4 and TRBJ2-1, the complete variable domain reads ETGVTQSPTHLIKTRGQQVTLRCSSQSGHNTVSWYQQALGQGPQFIFQYYREEENGRGNFPPRFSGLQFPNYSSELNVNALELDDSALYLCASSLGENEQFFGPGTRLTVL.

V gene TRBV6-5 combines with J gene TRBJ1-2, with D unresolved. CDR1 and CDR2 (germline): MNHEY, SVGAGI. The CDR3 loop spans 13 amino acids. The V gene lost 0 bases and the J gene lost 4 bases, with 6 bases spanning the gap. The CDR3 nucleotides read TGTGCCAGCAGTTACTCTACGGCCTATGGCTACACCTTC. This codes for CASSYSTAYGYTF.

The V gene is TRBV30, the J gene TRBJ1-5; D gene ambiguous. Germline V gives CDR1 GTSNPN, CDR2 SVGIG (reference sequence). This CDR3 is built from 15 residues. V lost 0 bases, J lost 6 bases, and 15 bases lay in between. CDR3 sequence reads: CAWSVGVGSSQPQHF. In DNA, the CDR3 is TGTGCCTGGAGTGTGGGAGTGGGTTCCTCTCAGCCCCAGCATTTT.

The rearrangement joins TRBV28 to TRBJ1-5; D not certain. The germline CDR1 and CDR2 sequences are MDHEN and SYDVKM. Between the trimmed V and J ends, which lost 5 bases and 9 bases, there was a span of 14 bases. There are 13 residues in the CDR3. In DNA form, the CDR3 reads TGTGCCAGCAGTCCCACCCCAGTTTGGCCCCAGCATTTT. Translated, it gives CASSPTPVWPQHF.

This chain connects TRBV27 to TRBJ2-5; no clear D gene. V lost 4 bases, J lost 0 bases, and 9 bases lay in between. The CDR3 length is 14 residues. Germline loops: CDR1 MNHEY, CDR2 SMNVEV (reference sequence). CDR3 sequence reads: CASSSIRDQETQYF. The DNA of the CDR3 is TGTGCCAGCAGTTCCATTAGGGACCAAGAGACCCAGTACTTC.